Given below is one T cell receptor beta chain in context. The target of this receptor is not known. Base-call qualities are not available, and no considerably larger clone is one nucleotide away. This sample's time point label indicates: 180 days after allo-HCT. Recipient blood was collected about 28 days before transplant and at days 30, 100 and 180 after transplant. Nuclei Lysis Solution was used to extract genomic DNA from fresh or cryopreserved unfractionated peripheral blood mononuclear cells. The germline V gene (reference sequence) gives CDR1 as SGHNT and CDR2 as YYREEE. There are 15 amino acids in the CDR3, from cysteine to phenylalanine inclusive. The DNA shown is the 45-base CDR3, in frame from base 1. A distance of 12 bases separates the germline ends of V and J, which lose 1 base and 2 bases respectively. The sample is drawn from a study of T cell clonotyping in hematopoietic cell transplantation (dated by TCRdb to the early 2020s). In terms of the full investigation: In the study, around 140 blood samples were gathered from some 32 consecutive transplant recipients and their related donors. Recruitment of patients was conducted between September 2015 and 2017, and follow-up was continued until late 2020 or death. General findings and caveats noted by the study authors: Just a small fraction of recipient repertoires overlapped with donor repertoires, and more than 97% appeared de novo at the given depth. After transplant, TCR diversity in recipients dropped, and pathologically expanded clonotypes climbed progressively between day 30 and day 180. The sample size was limited, and CD4 and CD8 repertoire contributions could not be separated because cells were not sorted. Broader TCR repertoire diversity after transplant was predicted by Inverse Simpson Index values from donors and from recipients before transplant.

The immunoSEQ assay, a bias-controlled multiplex PCR with V- and J-specific primers, was used to amplify TCR beta CDR3 regions from genomic DNA. In a second PCR step, the CDR3 amplicons were tagged with a proprietary barcode plus Illumina adapter sequences. An Illumina MiSeq instrument was used to sequence the CDR3 libraries. In the original analysis: Export and quality control were handled in immunoSEQ Analyzer 3.0, while downstream analyses relied on R Bioconductor and Immunarch. Only productive rearrangements within the normalized downsampled data set were used in the calculation of repertoire metrics. Pathologically expanded clonotypes were defined as those larger than 5 templates in the normalized cohort. The Inverse Simpson Index was used to measure repertoire diversity. The non-normalized data set was used for CMV-specificity analyses so that all clonotypes could be captured. TCRdb carries this immuneACCESS record with in-frame sequences only. Its versions omit some clonotypes, under half of them owing to an unresolved V gene in the studies checked, with the rest unexplained. V and J calls and clone size are copied from that table; D and trimming were computed from the DNA. In this sample the table shows about 5,000 clones, around 94% of which occur a single time. The ten largest clones add up to 6.3% of the sample.

The source of this sequence is a male patient in his sixties who had an allogeneic stem cell transplant from a related donor, so the T cells may come from the graft donor. Some clones in this sample may be carry-over from other donors' samples. The chain uses TRBV5-4 and TRBJ1-2; no D gene call is confident. The sequencing here drew on PBMCs, taken 180 days after allogeneic stem cell transplant. Here the CDR3 is given as CASSLPRLENYGYTF. The nucleotide sequence is TGTGCCAGCAGCTTGCCCCGATTGGAGAACTATGGCTACACCTTC.